This is a list of T cell receptor beta chains from one sample in a study of blood T cell repertoires in COVID-19. Produced via immunoSEQ multiplex PCR; TCRdb's table is partial and in-frame only. The sample gives approximately 150,000 clones, about 90% of which show up once; roughly 1.2% is in the top ten. Input material: PBMCs or T cells enriched from blood (not recorded which). These receptors originate from a human donor with acute COVID-19. The donor label of this sample is uncertain. The CDR3 runs from the conserved cysteine through the conserved F or W. Fields, in order: clone size, J gene, D gene, V gene, CDR3 DNA, CDR3 protein. D genes are given only for firm matches. Expanded clones get a size class; other rows say once, few or many, or leave the size out.

>.|TRBJ1-1|TRBD1|TRBV30
TGTGCCTGGAGTGTAAGAGACAGGGGTATAGCTTTCTTT
CAWSVRDRGIAFF
>.|TRBJ2-1|.|TRBV11-3
TGTGCCAGCAGCTTGGTCGGTGGGGGGGCCAATGAGCAGTTCTTC
CASSLVGGGANEQFF
>.|TRBJ1-1|.|TRBV21-1
TGTGCCAGCAGCAAAATAGGCAGGGGGACTGAAGCTTTCTTT
CASSKIGRGTEAFF
>.|TRBJ2-3|.|TRBV5-4
TGTGCCAGCAGCTTCACCGGGACAGATACGCAGTATTTT
CASSFTGTDTQYF
>.|TRBJ1-1|TRBD1|TRBV19
TGTGCCAGCAACCTACAGGGGAAAGTGGGTGAAGCTTTCTTT
CASNLQGKVGEAFF
>.|TRBJ1-5|.|TRBV19
TGTGCCAGTAGCGTGACACTTAATCAGCCCCAGCATTTT
CASSVTLNQPQHF
>.|TRBJ1-1|.|TRBV6-1
TGTGCCAGCAGTGAAGCCGCGCGCGAGGAAAACACTGAAGCTTTCTTT
CASSEAAREENTEAFF
>.|TRBJ2-1|TRBD1|TRBV24-1
TGTGCCACCAGTGATGGGACAGCCAGCTCCTACAATGAGCAGTTCTTC
CATSDGTASSYNEQFF
>.|TRBJ1-3|TRBD1|TRBV10-3
TGTGCCATCAGTCTGGGACAGGGGTCTGGAAACACCATATATTTT
CAISLGQGSGNTIYF
>.|TRBJ1-3|.|TRBV7-9
TGTGCCAGCAGCCCCCGGCCGACAGCTGGAAACACCATATATTTT
CASSPRPTAGNTIYF
>.|TRBJ1-1|.|TRBV27
TGTGCCAGCAGGTCCGGACAGAGGAACACTGAAGCTTTCTTT
CASRSGQRNTEAFF
>.|TRBJ1-2|.|TRBV10-3
TGTGCCATCAGTGATGGGCCAGAAGTCTATGGCTACACCTTC
CAISDGPEVYGYTF
>.|TRBJ1-1|TRBD1|TRBV4-3
TGCGCCAGCAGCCAAGAAGCGGGACAGGGAGGCACTGAAGCTTTCTTT
CASSQEAGQGGTEAFF
>once|TRBJ2-5|.|TRBV14
TGTGCCAGCAGCTGGGGGCTCCAAGAGACCCAGTACTTC
CASSWGLQETQYF
>.|TRBJ1-2|.|TRBV6-5
TGTGCCAGCAGTTACTCGAGTGGGGGGGCGGATGGCTACACCTTC
CASSYSSGGADGYTF
>.|TRBJ1-2|.|TRBV5-1
TGCGCCAGCAGCTTGGGCAGCTATGGCTACACCTTC
CASSLGSYGYTF
>.|TRBJ2-7|.|TRBV4-2
TGTGCCAGCAGCCAAGTACGGGGTTCGGGTATGCGAGGAGGCGAGCAGTACTTC
CASSQVRGSGMRGGEQYF
>.|TRBJ1-2|.|TRBV6-6
TGTGCCAGCAGCGCCCGAGATAACTATGGCTACACCTTC
CASSARDNYGYTF
>.|TRBJ1-2|.|TRBV2
TGTGCCAGCAGTGAATGGTCGACACCTAACTATGGCTACACCTTC
CASSEWSTPNYGYTF
>.|TRBJ1-1|TRBD1|TRBV27
TGTGCCAGCAGTTTATCCGGGACAGGTCTAAACACTGAAGCTTTCTTT
CASSLSGTGLNTEAFF
>.|TRBJ2-7|.|TRBV5-6
TGTGCCAGCAGCTTGCCCGGGACCTACGAGCAGTACTTC
CASSLPGTYEQYF
>.|TRBJ2-7|TRBD2|TRBV6-1
TGTGCCAGCAGTGATTGGGGAGGGAGCTCCTACGAGCAGTACTTC
CASSDWGGSSYEQYF
>.|TRBJ1-5|TRBD1|TRBV10-3
TGTGCCATCAGGGGGACAGGGGGCAATCAGCCCCAGCATTTT
CAIRGTGGNQPQHF
>.|TRBJ1-2|TRBD1|TRBV6-5
TGTGCCAGCAGTTACTCAAGGGGACAGGGATCCGGCTACACCTTC
CASSYSRGQGSGYTF
>.|TRBJ1-2|.|TRBV5-1
TGCGCCAGCAGACCTGGGCAGGGGTCCCTCCTAGGCTACACCTTC
CASRPGQGSLLGYTF
>once|TRBJ2-1|.|TRBV7-9
TGTGCCAGCAGCTCCGAGGAGGGAAATGAGCAGTTCTTC
CASSSEEGNEQFF
>few|TRBJ2-7|TRBD1|TRBV6-5
TGTGCCAGCAGGCAATCGACAGGGGGCGAGCAGTACTTC
CASRQSTGGEQYF
>.|TRBJ2-5|TRBD2|TRBV10-1
TGCGCCAGCAGTGAGCAGCGGGGGCAAGAGACCCAGTACTTC
CASSEQRGQETQYF
>.|TRBJ1-4|.|TRBV21-1
TGTGCCAGCAGCCCTCGAGGAAAACTTCACCGAAAAACTGTTTTT
CASSPRGKLHRKTVF
>.|TRBJ1-2|.|TRBV30
TGTGCCTGGAGTGGCAGGGCTTCGGGTGGCTACACCTTC
CAWSGRASGGYTF
>.|TRBJ2-7|TRBD1|TRBV2
TGTGCCACCCGGACAGGGTCCAACGAGCAGTACTTC
CATRTGSNEQYF
>.|TRBJ2-7|TRBD1|TRBV12-3/TRBV12-4
TGTGCCTCCACGGGACAGGGGTCCTACGAGCAGTACTTC
CASTGQGSYEQYF
>.|TRBJ2-6|TRBD1|TRBV30
TGTGCCTGGAGTGGGGGGACAGGGCGATTCTCTGGGGCCAACGTCCTGACTTTC
CAWSGGTGRFSGANVLTF